Following are 19 T cell receptor beta chains from one sample sequenced in a study of Graves' ophthalmopathy and Graves' hyperthyroidism. Amplification of the TCR beta CDR3 regions used RNA transcripts (as template). Second-round multiplex PCR came after a first-round RT-PCR that employed HTBI primers. TCRdb ran MiXCR on the multiplex PCR reads and lists one entry per CDR3 protein. Of 400,000 to 450,000 distinct CDR3 sequences in the sample, under 25% were seen once. Sequenced material: peripheral blood. Source of these receptors: a young woman with stable Graves' hyperthyroidism.

This clonotype has ten or more counts. The genes are TRBV4-3 and TRBJ2-2; maybe TRBD2 (5 bases). The CDR3 is made up of 16 amino acids. Germline loops: CDR1 LGHNA, CDR2 YSLEER. V was pared by 1 base and J by 1 base, with 10 bases between. The CDR3 loop is CASSQGLALNTGELFF. The CDR3 coding sequence is TGCGCCAGCAGCCAAGGTCTAGCCCTGAACACCGGGGAGCTGTTTTTT.

This clonotype has a count of ten or more. The chain is built from TRBV6-1 and TRBJ2-6; D not resolved. V lost 1 base to trimming and J lost 4 bases, with 11 bases between them. Germline V gene data show CDR1 as MNHNS and CDR2 as SASEGT. The length of the CDR3 is 16 residues. In DNA form, the CDR3 reads TGTGCCAGCAGTGAAGAGGCCCCCGGCGGGGCCAACGTCCTGACTTTC. It yields the protein CASSEEAPGGANVLTF.

This clonotype was counted ten times or more. This may be a read error, as it is one base from a much larger clone. The chain couples TRBV12-3 or TRBV12-4 to TRBJ2-2; no firm D call. Between the trimmed V and J ends, which lost 4 bases and 3 bases, there was a span of 3 bases. There are 12 residues in the CDR3. As DNA, the CDR3 is TGTGCCAGCAGTTCCTACACCGGGGAGCTGTTTTTT. It translates to CASSSYTGELFF.

The genes are TRBV6-1 and TRBJ1-1; D not resolved. CDR1 and CDR2 (germline): MNHNS, SASEGT. This CDR3 contains 14 residues. With 3 bases removed from V and 4 bases from J, the gap between germline ends came to 12 bases. The CDR3 sequence: CASSDRPIFTEAFF. The CDR3 DNA is TGTGCCAGCAGTGACCGGCCGATTTTCACTGAAGCTTTCTTT.

This clonotype appeared many times. The gene calls are TRBV2 and TRBJ2-2, with a possible D match to TRBD1 (6 bases). The V end was cut by 10 bases, the J end by 1 base, with 16 bases between. CDR1 is SNHLY and CDR2 is FYNNEI in the germline V gene. The CDR3 is made up of 15 amino acids. This chain's CDR3 is CATRQATLNTGELFF. DNA of the CDR3: TGTGCCACTAGACAGGCAACCTTGAACACCGGGGAGCTGTTTTTT.

This clonotype occurred many times. This chain uses TRBV7-8 with TRBJ2-7; D is unresolved. The CDR3 loop spans 15 amino acids. Germline V gene sequence: CDR1 SGHVS, CDR2 FQNEAQ. V lost 6 bases, J lost 4 bases, and 19 bases lay in between. CDR3: CASSLRRFVLYEQYF. As DNA, the CDR3 is TGTGCCAGCAGTCTCCGCCGTTTCGTTTTGTACGAGCAGTACTTC. Full variable domain (missing parts from reference TRBV7-8 and TRBJ2-7): GAGVSQSPRYKVAKRGQDVALRCDPISGHVSLFWYQQALGQGPEFLTYFQNEAQLDKSGLPSDRFFAERPEGSVSTLKIQRTQQEDSAVYLCASSLRRFVLYEQYFGPGTRLTVT.

This clonotype was observed a handful of times. This chain connects TRBV4-2 to TRBJ1-5, with TRBD1 matching over 7 bases. CDR3 length equals 16 residues. Germline CDR1 LGHNA, CDR2 YNFKEQ. Trimming took 4 bases from V and 5 from J; bases not matched to a gene: 11. CDR3 DNA: TGTGCCAGCAGCCCGCGAGACAGGGCCTGGTATCAGCCCCAGCATTTT. Its protein product is CASSPRDRAWYQPQHF.

This clonotype was seen ten or more times. This clone may be a read error of a much larger clone one base away. The chain combines TRBV27 with TRBJ2-7; TRBD2 aligns across 10 bases. Germline V gives CDR1 MNHEY, CDR2 SMNVEV (reference sequence). The CDR3 length is 14 residues. V lost 6 bases to trimming and J lost 4 bases; unmatched junction nucleotides: 6. The CDR3 protein is CASRFASGRYEQYF. CDR3 DNA: TGTGCCAGCAGGTTTGCTAGCGGGAGATACGAGCAGTACTTC.

This chain connects TRBV6-9 to TRBJ2-4; D is unclear. There are 14 residues in the CDR3. Germline CDR1 and CDR2: MNHGY and SVAAGI. Trimming cost V 2 bases and J 9 bases, with 14 bases left between them. In nucleotides, the CDR3 is TGTGCCAGCAGTTATAGACCGGCCGGGCGCATTCAGTACTTC. This codes for CASSYRPAGRIQYF.

This clonotype was observed at least ten times. The rearrangement links TRBV29-1 to TRBJ1-1, with D unresolved. This CDR3 contains 11 residues. The germline CDR1 and CDR2 sequences are SQVTM and ANQGSEA. CDR3 DNA: TGCATTATGGCCACGAACACTGAAGCTTTCTTT. This gives the protein CIMATNTEAFF.

This clonotype was picked up a small number of times. The CDR3 loop reads CASRGGRGYGYTF. The CDR3 DNA sequence: TGTGCCAGCAGGGGCGGCAGGGGGTATGGCTACACCTTC. This chain links TRBV6-1 with TRBJ1-2, with TRBD1 matching 7 bases. This CDR3 region has 13 residues. Germline CDR1 is MNHNS and CDR2 is SASEGT. Losses at the gene ends were 6 bases for V and 5 bases for J; bases not matched to a gene: 6.

This clonotype was seen ten or more times. The rearrangement uses TRBV9 and TRBJ2-2; TRBD2 matches at 9 bases. Trimming cost V 4 bases and J 8 bases; bases outside gene matches: 15. The CDR3 is made up of 17 amino acids. Germline V gives CDR1 SGDLS, CDR2 YYNGEE. The DNA for the CDR3 is TGTGCCAGCAGCCCTCTTAGCGGGAGTGAGATCCCGGGGGAGCTGTTTTTT. Protein: CASSPLSGSEIPGELFF. Full variable domain (remainder filled in from reference TRBV9 and TRBJ2-2): DSGVTQTPKHLITATGQRVTLRCSPRSGDLSVYWYQQSLDQGLQFLIQYYNGEERAKGNILERFSAQQFPDLHSELNLSSLELGDSALYFCASSPLSGSEIPGELFFGEGSRLTVL.

This clonotype showed up many times. The rearrangement links TRBV18 to TRBJ2-5, with unresolved D. The CDR3 runs to 15 residues. The V end was cut by 2 bases, the J end by 4 bases, with 14 bases between. Looked up from germline, CDR1 is KGHSH and CDR2 is LQKENI. CDR3 sequence (DNA): TGTGCCAGCTCACCAAGCAGTGCGTTCGTAGAGACCCAGTACTTC. This translates into CASSPSSAFVETQYF.

The sample holds many counts of this clonotype. The V gene is TRBV30, the J gene TRBJ2-7, with D perhaps being TRBD1 or TRBD2 (5 bases each). The V gene lost 2 bases and the J gene lost 2 bases, with 10 bases spanning the gap. The CDR3 totals 13 residues. The germline V gene encodes CDR1 GTSNPN and CDR2 SVGIG (reference sequence). CDR3 protein: CAWSKRGPYEQYF. CDR3 in DNA: TGTGCCTGGAGTAAGAGGGGCCCCTACGAGCAGTACTTC.

The chain has TRBV5-1 and TRBJ1-1, with a possible D match to TRBD1 (5 bases). Germline assignment: CDR1 SGHRS and CDR2 YFSETQ. The V gene lost 0 bases and the J gene lost 2 bases, with 8 bases spanning the gap. The CDR3 sequence is 14 residues long. CDR3 in DNA: TGCGCCAGCAGCTTGGACGGGGGAAACACTGAAGCTTTCTTT. Translating gives CASSLDGGNTEAFF.

This clonotype was seen at least ten times. The chain couples TRBV6-1 to TRBJ1-6, with D possibly matching TRBD1 (6 bases). CDR1 is MNHNS and CDR2 is SASEGT in the germline V gene. V was shortened by 8 bases and J by 8 bases, with 19 bases between the two germline ends. This CDR3 is built from 15 residues. CDR3 region: CASQTRNRADSPLHF. The CDR3 DNA reads TGTGCCAGCCAGACCCGAAACAGGGCCGATTCACCCCTCCACTTT.

This clonotype was seen at least ten times. The junction differs from germline at one of its ends, possibly a read error. The V gene is TRBV27, the J gene TRBJ2-7; unclear D gene. CDR1 and CDR2 (germline): MNHEY, SMNVEV (reference sequence). The CDR3 extends over 13 amino acids. The CDR3 region is CASSSQSSYGQYF. In DNA, the CDR3 is TGTGCCAGCAGTTCCCAGAGCTCCTACGGGCAGTACTTC.

This clonotype was recorded at least ten times. The chain uses TRBV24-1 and TRBJ2-5; D is ambiguous. Germline CDR1 KGHDR, CDR2 SFDVKD. With 0 bases removed from V and 0 bases from J, the gap between germline ends came to 7 bases. The CDR3 spans 15 residues. The CDR3 nucleotides read TGTGCCACCAGTGATTTGCGTCACAACCAAGAGACCCAGTACTTC. Protein product: CATSDLRHNQETQYF.

This clonotype appeared many times. The chain recombines TRBV7-9 with TRBJ2-7; a weak D match, TRBD1 (6 bases). Trimming pared 6 bases from V and 4 bases from J, leaving 16 bases between. The CDR3 covers 14 residues. Germline V lookup: CDR1 SEHNR, CDR2 FQNEAQ (reference sequence). The CDR3 loop reads CASRRTRGPYEQYF. The CDR3 nucleotides are TGTGCCAGCAGGCGTACCAGGGGTCCTTACGAGCAGTACTTC.